Here is one TCR beta chain with its context. The V end was cut by 3 bases, the J end by 9 bases, with 12 bases between. The length of the CDR3 is 13 residues. Collection of roughly 10 milliliters of peripheral blood was performed for each donor. The data derive from a study of blood T cells in healthy people across ages. The use of a sample-barcoded 5' primer and a J-beta primer mix characterized a second PCR of 7 to 11 cycles. The study obtained at least 3 million CDR3-containing paired-end reads from every sample. TCRdb used MiXCR to reprocess the 5' RACE reads, holding one entry per CDR3 protein. Altogether fewer than 1.5 million distinct CDR3 sequences are present, roughly 45% being singletons, with the ten largest covering around 8%.

Sample: blood. The rearrangement links TRBV12-3 or TRBV12-4 to TRBJ2-1; no definite D call. The clonotype originates from a woman aged 18-29 years in good health. CDR3 protein: CASSFEPAAEQFF. The CDR3 DNA follows: TGTGCCAGCAGTTTTGAGCCCGCGGCTGAGCAGTTCTTC.